This record concerns one T cell receptor (beta chain) sequence. Its specific antigen is unknown. Per-nucleotide qualities are absent, and no much larger clonotype sits a single base away. Per the germline V gene, MNHEY is the CDR1 and SVGEGT is the CDR2. Trimmed from V: 5 bases; trimmed from J: 2 bases; junction bases lacking a gene match: 8. The CDR3 has 16 amino acids, counting the end cysteine and phenylalanine. Kept here is only the CDR3 DNA, which spans 48 bases and is read in frame from base 1. The data are from a study of blood T cell repertoires in COVID-19 (dated by TCRdb to the early 2020s). About the study as a whole: Collaborator samples came from the United States, Italy and Spain and covered acute and convalescent phases of COVID-19. The material from the prospective study consisted of cDNA or gDNA derived from T cells, B-cell-depleted T cells, or PBMCs. Where available, HLA class I and class II types were obtained from metadata supplied by the sample provider rather than from assay-based typing. The repertoires were made available in a free public database intended to serve as a resource for research on the immune response to SARS-CoV-2. The dataset comprised deeply sampled blood TCRbeta repertoires from subjects exposed to, actively infected with, or recovered from COVID-19. Samples came from the ongoing ImmuneRACE study (first 160 participants) plus 1,254 subjects from 6 global collaborators. Sample metadata almost always included a de-identified subject ID, COVID-19 status, age in years and sex. The study at large found these results: Clinical and demographic metadata were provided uncurated, with the amount varying by source and participant.

TCRbeta CDR3 regions were amplified from genomic DNA using the immunoSEQ Assay, a bias-controlled multiplex PCR. The authors' pipeline ran thus. The number of nucleated cells in each sample was estimated from the amplification of reference gene primers within the assay. To quantify the absolute abundance of each unique TCRbeta CDR3 rearrangement, sequence reads were collapsed and filtered. Productive Simpson clonality was computed per sample as the square root of Simpson's diversity index over productive rearrangements. TCRdb provides this immuneACCESS table in a form limited to in-frame rearrangements. Some clones are lacking; in checked studies, under half of them reflect an unresolved V gene, and why the rest are absent is not known. From that table come the V and J calls and clone size; the DNA was used to work out D and trimming. Within this sample are about 190,000 clones, with about three quarters of them counted one time only. The top ten constitute around 2.8% of the sample.

The collaborating institutions used their own protocols to collect whole blood in K2EDTA tubes. For TCRbeta analysis, collaborators shipped samples in one of three forms: frozen whole blood, isolated PBMCs, or DNA extracted from either of those sample types. The specimen was peripheral blood. This chain is built from TRBV6-2 or TRBV6-3 and TRBJ2-3; 9 nucleotides in the junction match TRBD2. This receptor was taken from a woman over 75 with active or convalescent COVID-19. CDR3 region: CASSKLAGSLTDTQYF. The DNA reads TGTGCCAGCAGTAAGCTAGCGGGGTCCCTCACAGATACGCAGTATTTT.